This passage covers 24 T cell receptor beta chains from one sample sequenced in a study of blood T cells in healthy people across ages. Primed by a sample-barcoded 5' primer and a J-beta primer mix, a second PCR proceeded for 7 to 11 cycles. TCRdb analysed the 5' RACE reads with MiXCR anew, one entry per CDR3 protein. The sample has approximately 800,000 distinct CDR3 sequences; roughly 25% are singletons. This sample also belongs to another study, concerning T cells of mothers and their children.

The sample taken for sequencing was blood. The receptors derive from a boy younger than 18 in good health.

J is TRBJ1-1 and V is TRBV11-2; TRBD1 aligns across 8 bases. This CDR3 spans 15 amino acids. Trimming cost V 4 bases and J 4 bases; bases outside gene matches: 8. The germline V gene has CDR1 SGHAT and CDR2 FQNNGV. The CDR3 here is CASSSSTGVSTEAFF. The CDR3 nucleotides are TGTGCCAGCAGCTCATCGACAGGGGTGAGCACTGAAGCTTTCTTT.

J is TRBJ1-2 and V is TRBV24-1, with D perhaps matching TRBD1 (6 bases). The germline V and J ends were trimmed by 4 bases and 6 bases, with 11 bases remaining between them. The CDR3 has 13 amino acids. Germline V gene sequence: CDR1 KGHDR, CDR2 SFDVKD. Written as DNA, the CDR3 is TGTGCCACCAGTGACTTCACAGGGAATGGCTACACCTTC. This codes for CATSDFTGNGYTF.

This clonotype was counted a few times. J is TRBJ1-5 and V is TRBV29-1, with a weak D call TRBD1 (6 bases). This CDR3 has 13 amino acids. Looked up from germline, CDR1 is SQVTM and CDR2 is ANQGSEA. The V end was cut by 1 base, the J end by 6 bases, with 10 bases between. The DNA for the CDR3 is TGCAGCGTTGAAGGGGGAGGGGGTCAGCCCCAGCATTTT. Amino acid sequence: CSVEGGGGQPQHF.

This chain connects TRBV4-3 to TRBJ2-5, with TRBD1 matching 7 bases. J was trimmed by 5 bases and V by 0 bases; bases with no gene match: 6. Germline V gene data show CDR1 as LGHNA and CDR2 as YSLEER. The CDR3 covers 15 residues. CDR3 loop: CASSQDLEQGETQYF. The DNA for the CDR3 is TGCGCCAGCAGCCAAGATCTGGAACAGGGGGAGACCCAGTACTTC.

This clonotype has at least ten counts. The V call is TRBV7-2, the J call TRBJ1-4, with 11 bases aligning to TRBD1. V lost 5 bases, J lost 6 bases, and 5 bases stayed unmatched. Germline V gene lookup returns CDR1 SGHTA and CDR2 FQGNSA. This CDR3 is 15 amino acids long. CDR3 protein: CASSLRTGGYEKLFF. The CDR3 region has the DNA TGTGCCAGCAGCCTGCGGACAGGGGGCTATGAAAAACTGTTTTTT.

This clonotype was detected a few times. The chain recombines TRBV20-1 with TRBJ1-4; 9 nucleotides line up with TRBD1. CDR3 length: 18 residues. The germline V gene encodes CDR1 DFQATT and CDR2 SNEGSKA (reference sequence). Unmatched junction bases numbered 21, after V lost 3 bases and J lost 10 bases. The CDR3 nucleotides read TGCAGTGCTAGTCGGCCAGGGACAGGGACGGGGACCCGGGGAAAACTGTTTTTT. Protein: CSASRPGTGTGTRGKLFF.

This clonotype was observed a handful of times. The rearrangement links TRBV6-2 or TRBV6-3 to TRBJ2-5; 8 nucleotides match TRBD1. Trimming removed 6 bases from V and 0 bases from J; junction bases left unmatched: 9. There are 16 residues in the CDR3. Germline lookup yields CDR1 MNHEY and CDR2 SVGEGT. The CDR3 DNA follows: TGTGCCAGCAGCCCTACCGGGACAGGATACCAAGAGACCCAGTACTTC. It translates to CASSPTGTGYQETQYF.

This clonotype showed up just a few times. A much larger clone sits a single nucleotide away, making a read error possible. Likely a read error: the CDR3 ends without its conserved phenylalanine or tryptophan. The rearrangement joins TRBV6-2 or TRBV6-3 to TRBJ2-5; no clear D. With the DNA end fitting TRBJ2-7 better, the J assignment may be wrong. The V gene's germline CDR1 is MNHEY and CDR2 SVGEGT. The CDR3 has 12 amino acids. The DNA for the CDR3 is TGTGCCAGCAGTCCAATACCCTACGAGCAGTACCTC. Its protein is CASSPIPYEQYL.

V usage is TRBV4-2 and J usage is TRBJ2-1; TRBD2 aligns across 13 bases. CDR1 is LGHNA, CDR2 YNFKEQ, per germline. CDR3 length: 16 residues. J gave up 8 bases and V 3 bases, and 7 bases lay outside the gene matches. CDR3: CASSQQLAGGSYEQFF. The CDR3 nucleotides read TGTGCCAGCAGCCAGCAACTAGCGGGAGGGAGCTATGAGCAGTTCTTC.

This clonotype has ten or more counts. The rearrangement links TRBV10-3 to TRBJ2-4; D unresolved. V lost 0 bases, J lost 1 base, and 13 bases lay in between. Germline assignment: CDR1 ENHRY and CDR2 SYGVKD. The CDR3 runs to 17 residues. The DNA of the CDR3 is TGTGCCATCAGTGAGTCCCTTGGGCAAATGGCCAAAAACATTCAGTACTTC. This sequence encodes CAISESLGQMAKNIQYF.

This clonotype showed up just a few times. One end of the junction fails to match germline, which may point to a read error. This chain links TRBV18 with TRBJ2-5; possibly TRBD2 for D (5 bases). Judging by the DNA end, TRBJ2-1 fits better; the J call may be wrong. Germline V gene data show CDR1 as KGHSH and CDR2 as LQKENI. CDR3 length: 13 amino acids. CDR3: CASSPGGFNEQFF. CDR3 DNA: TGCGCCAGCTCACCGGGCGGGTTCAATGAGCAGTTCTTC.

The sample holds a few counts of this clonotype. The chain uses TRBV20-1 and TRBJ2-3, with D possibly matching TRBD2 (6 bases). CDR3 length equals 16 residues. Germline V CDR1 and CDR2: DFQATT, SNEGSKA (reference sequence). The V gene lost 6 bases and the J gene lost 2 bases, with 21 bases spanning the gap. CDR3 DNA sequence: TGCAGTGCCAAGTGGAGGGCGTTTTCCTTCACAGATACGCAGTATTTT. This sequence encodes CSAKWRAFSFTDTQYF.

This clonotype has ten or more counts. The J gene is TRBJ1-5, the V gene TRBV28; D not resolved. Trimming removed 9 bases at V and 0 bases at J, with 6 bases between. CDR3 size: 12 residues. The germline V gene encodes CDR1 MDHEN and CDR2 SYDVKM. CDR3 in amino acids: CASRDSNQPQHF. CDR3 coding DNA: TGTGCCAGTAGGGATAGCAATCAGCCCCAGCATTTT. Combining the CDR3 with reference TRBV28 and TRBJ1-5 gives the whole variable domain DVKVTQSSRYLVKRTGEKVFLECVQDMDHENMFWYRQDPGLGLRLIYFSYDVKMKEKGDIPEGYSVSREKKERFSLILESASTNQTSMYLCASRDSNQPQHFGDGTRLSIL.

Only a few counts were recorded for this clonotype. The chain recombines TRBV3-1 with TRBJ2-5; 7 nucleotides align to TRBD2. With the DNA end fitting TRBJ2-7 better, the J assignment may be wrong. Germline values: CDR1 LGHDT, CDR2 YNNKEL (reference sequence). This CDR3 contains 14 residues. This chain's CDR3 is CASSLLAGHYEQYF. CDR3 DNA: TGTGCCAGCAGCCTCTTAGCGGGCCACTACGAGCAGTACTTC.

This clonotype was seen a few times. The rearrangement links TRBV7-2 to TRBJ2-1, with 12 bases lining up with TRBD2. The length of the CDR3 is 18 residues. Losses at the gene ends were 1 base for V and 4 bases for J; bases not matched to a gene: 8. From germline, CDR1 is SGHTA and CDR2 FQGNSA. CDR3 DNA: TGTGCCAGCAGCTTAGTATCTGGACTAGCGGGACCGTACAATGAGCAGTTCTTC. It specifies CASSLVSGLAGPYNEQFF.

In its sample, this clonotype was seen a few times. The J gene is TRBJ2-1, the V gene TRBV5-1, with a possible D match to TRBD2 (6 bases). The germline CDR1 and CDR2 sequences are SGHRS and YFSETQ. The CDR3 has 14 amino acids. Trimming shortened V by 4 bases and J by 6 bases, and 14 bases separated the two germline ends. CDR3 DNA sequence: TGCGCCAGCAGCCAATGGGCGGGGCTCAATGAGCAGTTCTTC. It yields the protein CASSQWAGLNEQFF.

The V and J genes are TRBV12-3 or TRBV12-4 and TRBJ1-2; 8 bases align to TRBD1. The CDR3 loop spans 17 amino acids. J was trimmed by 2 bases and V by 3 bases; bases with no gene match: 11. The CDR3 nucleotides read TGTGCCAGCAGTTTGTTGTCAGGGGGCAGGGGGAACTATGGCTACACCTTC. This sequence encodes CASSLLSGGRGNYGYTF.

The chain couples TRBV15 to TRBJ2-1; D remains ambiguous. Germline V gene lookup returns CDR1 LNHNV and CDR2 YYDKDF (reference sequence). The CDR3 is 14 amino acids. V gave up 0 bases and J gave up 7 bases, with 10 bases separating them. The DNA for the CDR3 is TGTGCCACCAGCAGAGATTACGGACGTAATGAGCAGTTCTTC. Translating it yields CATSRDYGRNEQFF.

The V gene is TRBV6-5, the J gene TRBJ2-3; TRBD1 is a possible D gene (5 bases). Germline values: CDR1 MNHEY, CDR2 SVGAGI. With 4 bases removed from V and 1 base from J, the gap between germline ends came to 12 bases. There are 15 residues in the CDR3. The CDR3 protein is CASSFIEGGTDTQYF. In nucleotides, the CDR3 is TGTGCCAGCAGTTTTATTGAAGGGGGCACAGATACGCAGTATTTT.

The CDR3 is CASNQGASTDTQYF. In nucleotides, the CDR3 is TGTGCCAGCAACCAGGGGGCAAGCACAGATACGCAGTATTTT. The chain is built from TRBV6-6 and TRBJ2-3, with 8 bases matching TRBD1. Per germline, CDR1 MNHNY and CDR2 SVGAGI (reference sequence). The CDR3 runs to 14 residues. V trimming: 7 bases; J trimming: 0 bases; junction bases outside the gene matches: 3.

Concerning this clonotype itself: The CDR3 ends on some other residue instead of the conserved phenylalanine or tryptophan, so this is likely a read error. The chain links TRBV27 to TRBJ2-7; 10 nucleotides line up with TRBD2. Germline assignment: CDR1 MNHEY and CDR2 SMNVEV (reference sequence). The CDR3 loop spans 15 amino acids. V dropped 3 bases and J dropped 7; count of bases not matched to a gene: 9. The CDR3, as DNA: TGTGCCAGCAGTTTCCTTAGCGGGAGGAACCGGGAGCAGTACCTC. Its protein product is CASSFLSGRNREQYL.

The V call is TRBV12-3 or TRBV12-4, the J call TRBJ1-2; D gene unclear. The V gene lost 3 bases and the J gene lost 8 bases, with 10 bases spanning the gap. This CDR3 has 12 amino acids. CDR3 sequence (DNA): TGTGCCAGCAGTTTTAGCTCCAGAGGCTACACCTTC. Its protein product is CASSFSSRGYTF.

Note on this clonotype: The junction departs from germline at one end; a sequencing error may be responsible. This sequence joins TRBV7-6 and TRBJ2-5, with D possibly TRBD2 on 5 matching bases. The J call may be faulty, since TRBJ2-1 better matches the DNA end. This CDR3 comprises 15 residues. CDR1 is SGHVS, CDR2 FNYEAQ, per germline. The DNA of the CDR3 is TGTGCCAGCAGCTTAGTAGCGATGATGGGCAATGGGCAGTTCTTC. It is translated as CASSLVAMMGNGQFF.

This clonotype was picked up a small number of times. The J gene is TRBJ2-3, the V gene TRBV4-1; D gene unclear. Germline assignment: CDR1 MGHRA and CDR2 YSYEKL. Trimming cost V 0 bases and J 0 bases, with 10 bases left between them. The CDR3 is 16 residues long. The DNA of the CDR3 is TGCGCCAGCAGCCAAGACAAAGGGTCTAGCACAGATACGCAGTATTTT. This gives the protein CASSQDKGSSTDTQYF.